The 26 T cell receptor beta chains in this list originate from one sample, sequenced in a study of T cell responses to AZD1222 COVID-19 vaccine. The data were produced by immunoSEQ multiplex PCR, yet TCRdb's version contains in-frame clones alone and is incomplete. The sample comprises 150,000 to 200,000 clones, about 91% of which are singletons, and 1.3% rests with the top ten. The sequencing here drew on peripheral blood, taken 28 days after the second AZD1222 dose. Receptor source: an adult who received the AZD1222 COVID-19 vaccine.

The J gene is TRBJ2-7, the V gene TRBV29-1; TRBD1 is a possible D gene (6 bases). The length of the CDR3 is 13 residues. Germline V gives CDR1 SQVTM, CDR2 ANQGSEA. Trimming stripped 1 base from V and 1 base from J, with 8 bases between. The CDR3 here is CSVEGDISYEQYF. CDR3 coding DNA: TGCAGCGTTGAAGGGGACATATCCTACGAGCAGTACTTC.

This clone has a single count. This chain links TRBV7-6 with TRBJ2-5; 11 bases match TRBD1. Germline lookup yields CDR1 SGHVS and CDR2 FNYEAQ. This CDR3 spans 16 amino acids. With V trimmed by 1 base and J by 5 bases, 6 bases remained unmatched. CDR3 sequence: CASSLGGQGAEETQYF. The CDR3 bases are TGTGCCAGCAGCTTAGGAGGACAGGGGGCGGAGGAGACCCAGTACTTC.

The chain employs TRBV3-1 (or the pseudogene TRBV3-2) and TRBJ1-6; 7 bases map to TRBD1. CDR3 length: 14 amino acids. Unmatched junction bases numbered 5, after V lost 4 bases and J lost 8 bases. Germline loops: CDR1 LGHDT, CDR2 YNNKEL (reference sequence). The CDR3 reads CASSLGQDYSPLHF. The CDR3 bases are TGTGCCAGCAGCCTTGGACAGGATTATTCACCCCTCCACTTT.

V is TRBV7-2 and J is TRBJ2-6; D may match TRBD1 or TRBD2 (5 bases each). This CDR3 has 17 amino acids. V lost 2 bases and J 0 bases, leaving 11 bases between the germline ends. CDR1 SGHTA and CDR2 FQGNSA come from the germline V gene. CDR3 in DNA: TGTGCCAGCAGCTTAAGGGGACGGGGCTCTGGGGCCAACGTCCTGACTTTC. Translated, it gives CASSLRGRGSGANVLTF.

The CDR3 reads CASSLSPPRNQPQHF. The DNA for the CDR3 is TGTGCCAGCAGTTTATCCCCACCGCGCAATCAGCCCCAGCATTTT. The chain uses TRBV27 and TRBJ1-5; no firm D call. This CDR3 region has 15 residues. V was pared by 0 bases and J by 2 bases, with 8 bases between. Germline loops: CDR1 MNHEY, CDR2 SMNVEV (reference sequence).

The chain uses TRBV27 and TRBJ2-7, with TRBD2 matching 10 bases. This CDR3 spans 14 amino acids. Per germline, CDR1 MNHEY and CDR2 SMNVEV (reference sequence). The V segment lost 8 bases and the J segment 4 bases; nucleotides outside the gene matches: 8. The CDR3 is CASLRASGSYEQYF. The CDR3 bases are TGTGCCAGCCTCAGGGCTAGCGGGAGTTACGAGCAGTACTTC.

A remark on this clone: Other DNA sequences within the sample encode an identical CDR3. The chain joins TRBV6-2 or TRBV6-3 to TRBJ1-5; D may be TRBD1 (5 bases). From germline, CDR1 is MNHEY and CDR2 SVGEGT. CDR3 length: 14 amino acids. V lost 2 bases to trimming and J lost 1 base, with 6 bases between them. The CDR3 coding sequence is TGTGCCAGCAGTTACGGGGGGAGCAATCAGCCCCAGCATTTT. It encodes CASSYGGSNQPQHF.

The genes are TRBV7-2 and TRBJ2-1; TRBD2 matches 7 bases. The CDR3 length is 15 residues. Per the germline V gene, CDR1 is SGHTA and CDR2 is FQGNSA. J lost 9 bases, V lost 8 bases, and 16 bases had no gene match. This CDR3 is CASEKAGLRGGEQFF. The CDR3 bases are TGTGCCAGCGAAAAAGCGGGACTGCGAGGAGGTGAGCAGTTCTTC.

This chain links TRBV6-5 with TRBJ2-1; TRBD2 matches at 8 bases. The trim removed 4 bases at V and 5 bases at J, leaving 7 bases unmatched. The CDR3 length is 15 residues. Germline V gene sequence: CDR1 MNHEY, CDR2 SVGAGI. CDR3 nucleotides: TGTGCCAGCAGTTCCGGGGGGGGGAACCACAATGAGCAGTTCTTC. Its translation: CASSSGGGNHNEQFF.

This chain links TRBV6-1 with TRBJ2-5; 9 bases fit TRBD2. Germline CDR1 and CDR2: MNHNS and SASEGT. J lost 1 base, V lost 3 bases, and 3 bases had no gene match. This CDR3 is 15 amino acids long. The CDR3 loop is CASSELAGVQETQYF. The DNA for the CDR3 is TGTGCCAGCAGTGAGTTAGCGGGGGTCCAAGAGACCCAGTACTTC.

Only one count was recorded for this clone. The J gene is TRBJ1-2, the V gene TRBV29-1; no clear D. This CDR3 is built from 13 residues. CDR1 is SQVTM, CDR2 ANQGSEA, per germline. V was pared by 3 bases and J by 6 bases, with 14 bases between. CDR3 sequence reads: CSVEGREMDGYTF. The CDR3 DNA sequence: TGCAGCGTTGAGGGGAGAGAGATGGATGGCTACACCTTC.

This chain joins TRBV4-2 and TRBJ2-3; 7 nucleotides line up with TRBD2. Germline CDR1 LGHNA, CDR2 YNFKEQ. This CDR3 region has 16 residues. V was pared by 1 base and J by 4 bases, with 8 bases of the junction left unmatched. CDR3 DNA: TGTGCCAGCAGCCAAGTCTTTGCGGGAGCACCAGATACGCAGTATTTT. Amino acids: CASSQVFAGAPDTQYF.

This chain connects TRBV30 to TRBJ2-7; D is possibly TRBD2 (6 bases). V dropped 4 bases and J dropped 6 bases, with 16 bases sitting between them. The CDR3 runs to 13 residues. In germline, CDR1 is GTSNPN, CDR2 SVGIG (reference sequence). The CDR3 sequence is CAWTTSTLREQYF. The CDR3, as DNA: TGTGCCTGGACGACTAGTACTCTTCGCGAGCAGTACTTC.

The chain uses TRBV18 and TRBJ2-7; weak D call: TRBD2 (6 bases). Germline V CDR1 and CDR2: KGHSH, LQKENI. This CDR3 is 15 amino acids long. Trimming removed 0 bases at V and 6 bases at J, with 15 bases between. The CDR3 DNA sequence: TGTGCCAGCTCACCACCGGCCAGCGGGTGGGCCGAGCAGTACTTC. It codes for CASSPPASGWAEQYF. The entire variable domain, with the rest obtained from reference TRBV18 and TRBJ2-7, is as follows: NAGVMQNPRHLVRRRGQEARLRCSPMKGHSHVYWYRQLPEEGLKFMVYLQKENIIDESGMPKERFSAEFPKEGPSILRIQQVVRGDSAAYFCASSPPASGWAEQYFGPGTRLTVT.

This clone has a single count. The chain joins TRBV6-2 or TRBV6-3 to TRBJ2-4; no definite D call. V dropped 4 bases and J dropped 0 bases, with 19 bases sitting between them. The V gene's germline CDR1 is MNHEY and CDR2 SVGEGT. The CDR3 runs to 18 residues. The CDR3 bases are TGTGCCAGCAGTTTGCTGTTGGTGGACCTTCAAGCCAAAAACATTCAGTACTTC. Translating gives CASSLLLVDLQAKNIQYF.

In this sample, this clone turned up a few times. V is TRBV7-9 and J is TRBJ2-7, with D hard to call. Trimming removed 2 bases from V and 4 bases from J, with 6 bases in between. The CDR3 is 12 amino acids. Germline CDR1 SEHNR, CDR2 FQNEAQ (reference sequence). Here the CDR3 reads CASSLTDYEQYF. The CDR3 DNA is TGTGCCAGCAGCTTAACAGATTACGAGCAGTACTTC.

This clone appeared a single time. This chain uses TRBV6-5 with TRBJ1-2; D call uncertain. V was pared by 4 bases and J by 8 bases, with 11 bases between. The CDR3 sequence is 12 residues long. Germline V lookup: CDR1 MNHEY, CDR2 SVGAGI. CDR3 nucleotides: TGTGCCAGCAGTTTGGCAGGCAACGGCTACACCTTC. It specifies CASSLAGNGYTF.

This chain connects TRBV6-7 to TRBJ1-6; D uncertain. TRBV6-7 is identified as an open reading frame with a role that is uncertain. CDR3 size: 14 residues. Trimming took off 2 bases at V and 13 bases at J, with 15 bases between the two ends. The CDR3 sequence is CASSYPRGNGPLHF. CDR3 bases: TGTGCCAGCAGTTACCCGAGAGGTAACGGGCCCCTCCACTTT.

This clone was detected ten times or more. The chain recombines TRBV2 with TRBJ1-1; 10 bases are a match to TRBD1. The CDR3 is 16 amino acids. The junction had 10 bases not matched to a gene; V was cut back by 8 bases and J by 1 base. CDR1 and CDR2 from the germline V gene are SNHLY and FYNNEI. This chain's CDR3 is CASCLPGTGENTEAFF. The CDR3 DNA sequence: TGTGCCAGCTGCCTCCCAGGGACAGGGGAGAACACTGAAGCTTTCTTT.

The chain carries TRBV10-3 and TRBJ1-1; the D gene is possibly TRBD1 (5 bases). CDR3 size: 14 residues. V lost 4 bases to trimming and J lost 5 bases, with 14 bases between them. Germline V lookup: CDR1 ENHRY, CDR2 SYGVKD. The CDR3 sequence is CAISGQSGGTEAFF. The CDR3 DNA follows: TGTGCCATCAGTGGACAGTCGGGAGGGACTGAAGCTTTCTTT.

The V gene is TRBV6-1, the J gene TRBJ1-1; no clear D gene. This CDR3 is 14 amino acids long. The V end was cut by 2 bases, the J end by 4 bases, with 11 bases between. Germline V CDR1 and CDR2: MNHNS, SASEGT. The CDR3: CASSELEETTEAFF. Here the CDR3 DNA reads TGTGCCAGCAGTGAACTGGAAGAAACCACTGAAGCTTTCTTT.

The CDR3 DNA is TGCAGCGTGGGACTAGCCTCAGGAGCTAACTATGGCTACACCTTC. This sequence encodes CSVGLASGANYGYTF. The J gene is TRBJ1-2, the V gene TRBV29-1; TRBD1 is a possible D gene (5 bases). The V and J ends lost 6 bases and 0 bases respectively, with 17 bases between them. This CDR3 is 15 amino acids long. The germline V gene encodes CDR1 SQVTM and CDR2 ANQGSEA.

This clone was recorded many times. The V and J genes are TRBV7-8 and TRBJ2-7; 13 bases fit TRBD2. Trimming took 3 bases from V and 3 from J; bases not matched to a gene: 8. Germline CDR1 reads SGHVS; CDR2 reads FQNEAQ. The CDR3 sequence is 17 residues long. CDR3 nucleotides: TGTGCCAGCAGCTTTGCCGGGACTAGCGGGAATATCTACGAGCAGTACTTC. Amino acids: CASSFAGTSGNIYEQYF.

The chain combines TRBV5-6 with TRBJ1-2; D gene uncertain. Trimming cost V 2 bases and J 0 bases, with 8 bases left between them. The germline gives CDR1 SGHDT, CDR2 YYEEEE. The CDR3 loop spans 14 amino acids. CDR3 amino acids: CASSLGRPNYGYTF. In DNA, the CDR3 is TGTGCCAGCAGCTTAGGCAGGCCTAACTATGGCTACACCTTC.

The rearrangement joins TRBV5-6 to TRBJ2-7, with D possibly TRBD2 on 5 matching bases. The CDR3 runs to 14 residues. V was cut by 4 bases and J by 2 bases, with 13 bases left in between. Per germline, CDR1 SGHDT and CDR2 YYEEEE. CDR3 region: CASSASSQPYEQYF. Written as DNA, the CDR3 is TGTGCCAGCAGCGCCTCTAGCCAACCCTACGAGCAGTACTTC.

The rearrangement links TRBV19 to TRBJ1-1; 7 nucleotides agree with TRBD1. Per germline, CDR1 LNHDA and CDR2 SQIVND (reference sequence). The V segment lost 7 bases and the J segment 4 bases; nucleotides outside the gene matches: 6. The CDR3 sequence is 13 residues long. This CDR3 is CASTRGVLTEAFF. CDR3 sequence (DNA): TGTGCCAGTACCAGGGGGGTCCTCACTGAAGCTTTCTTT.